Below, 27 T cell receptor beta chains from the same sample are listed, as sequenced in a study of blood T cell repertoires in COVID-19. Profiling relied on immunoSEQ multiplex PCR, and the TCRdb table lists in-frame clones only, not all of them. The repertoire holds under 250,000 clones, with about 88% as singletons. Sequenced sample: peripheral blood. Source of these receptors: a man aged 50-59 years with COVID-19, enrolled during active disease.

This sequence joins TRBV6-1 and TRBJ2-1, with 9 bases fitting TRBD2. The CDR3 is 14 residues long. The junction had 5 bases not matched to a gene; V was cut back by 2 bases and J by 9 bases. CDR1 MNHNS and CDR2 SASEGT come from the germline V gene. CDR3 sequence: CASSERSGSGEQFF. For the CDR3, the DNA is TGTGCCAGCAGTGAACGTAGCGGGAGTGGTGAGCAGTTCTTC.

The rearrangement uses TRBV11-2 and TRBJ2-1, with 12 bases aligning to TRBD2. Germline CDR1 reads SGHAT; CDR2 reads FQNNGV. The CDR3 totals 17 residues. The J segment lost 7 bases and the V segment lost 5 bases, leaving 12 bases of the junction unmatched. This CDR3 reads CASSHLSSGRAWNEQFF. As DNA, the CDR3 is TGTGCCAGCAGCCATTTATCTAGCGGGAGGGCATGGAATGAGCAGTTCTTC.

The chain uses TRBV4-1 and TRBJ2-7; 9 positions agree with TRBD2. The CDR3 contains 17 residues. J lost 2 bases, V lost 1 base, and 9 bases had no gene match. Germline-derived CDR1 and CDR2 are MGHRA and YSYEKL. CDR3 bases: TGCGCCAGCAGCCAAGTCCCACTGACTAGCGGAACCTACGAGCAGTACTTC. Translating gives CASSQVPLTSGTYEQYF.

CDR3 amino acids: CASSRDREETQYF. CDR3 DNA: TGTGCCAGCAGTCGGGACAGAGAAGAGACCCAGTACTTC. The chain is built from TRBV2 and TRBJ2-5, with TRBD1 identical over 7 bases. The CDR3 is 13 residues long. Germline-derived CDR1 and CDR2 are SNHLY and FYNNEI. The J segment lost 3 bases and the V segment lost 5 bases, leaving 3 bases of the junction unmatched.

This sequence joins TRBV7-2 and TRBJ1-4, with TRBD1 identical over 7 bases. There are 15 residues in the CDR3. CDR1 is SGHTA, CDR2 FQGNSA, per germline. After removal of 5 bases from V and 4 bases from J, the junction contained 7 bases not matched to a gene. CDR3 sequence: CASSAPGQSNEKLFF. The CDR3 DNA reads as TGTGCCAGCAGCGCGCCGGGACAGAGTAATGAAAAACTGTTTTTT. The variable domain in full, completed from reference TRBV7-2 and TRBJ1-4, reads GAGVSQSPSNKVTEKGKDVELRCDPISGHTALYWYRQSLGQGLEFLIYFQGNSAPDKSGLPSDRFSAERTGGSVSTLTIQRTQQEDSAVYLCASSAPGQSNEKLFFGSGTQLSVL.

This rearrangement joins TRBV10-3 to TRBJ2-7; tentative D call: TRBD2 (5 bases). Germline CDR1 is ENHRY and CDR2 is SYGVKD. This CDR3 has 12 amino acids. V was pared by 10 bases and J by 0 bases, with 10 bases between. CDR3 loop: CATTDSSYEQYF. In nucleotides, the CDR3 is TGTGCCACGACGGACTCCTCCTACGAGCAGTACTTC.

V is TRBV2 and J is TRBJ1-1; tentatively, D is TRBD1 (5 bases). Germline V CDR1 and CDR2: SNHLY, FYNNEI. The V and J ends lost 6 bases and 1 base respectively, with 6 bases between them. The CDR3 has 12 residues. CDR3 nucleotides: TGTGCCAGCAGAGGGGAGAACACTGAAGCTTTCTTT. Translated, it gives CASRGENTEAFF.

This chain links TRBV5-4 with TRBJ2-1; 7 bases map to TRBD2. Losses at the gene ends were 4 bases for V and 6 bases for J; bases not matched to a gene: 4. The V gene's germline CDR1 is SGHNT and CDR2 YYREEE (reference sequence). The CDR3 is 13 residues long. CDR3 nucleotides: TGTGCCAGCAGCCGTTCGGGGGGCAATGAGCAGTTCTTC. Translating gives CASSRSGGNEQFF.

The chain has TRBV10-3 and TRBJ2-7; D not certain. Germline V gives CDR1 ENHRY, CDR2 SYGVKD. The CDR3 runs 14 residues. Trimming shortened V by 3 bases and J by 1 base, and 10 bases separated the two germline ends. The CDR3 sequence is CAISDPGKSYEQYF. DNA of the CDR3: TGTGCCATCAGTGACCCGGGTAAATCCTACGAGCAGTACTTC.

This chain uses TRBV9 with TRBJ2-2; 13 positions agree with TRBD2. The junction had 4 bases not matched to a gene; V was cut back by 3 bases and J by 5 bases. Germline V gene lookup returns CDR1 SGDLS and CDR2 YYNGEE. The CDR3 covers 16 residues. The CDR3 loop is CASSGGGLAGTGELFF. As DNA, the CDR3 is TGTGCCAGCAGCGGGGGGGGACTAGCGGGGACCGGGGAGCTGTTTTTT. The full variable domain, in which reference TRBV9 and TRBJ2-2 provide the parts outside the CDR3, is DSGVTQTPKHLITATGQRVTLRCSPRSGDLSVYWYQQSLDQGLQFLIQYYNGEERAKGNILERFSAQQFPDLHSELNLSSLELGDSALYFCASSGGGLAGTGELFFGEGSRLTVL.

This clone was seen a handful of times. CDR3 residues: CAIKPSGTNTGELFF. The CDR3 nucleotides read TGTGCCATCAAGCCTAGCGGGACCAACACCGGGGAGCTGTTTTTT. The rearrangement uses TRBV10-3 and TRBJ2-2, with 9 bases lining up with TRBD2. Looked up from germline, CDR1 is ENHRY and CDR2 is SYGVKD. J was trimmed by 2 bases and V by 7 bases; bases with no gene match: 5. CDR3 size: 15 residues.

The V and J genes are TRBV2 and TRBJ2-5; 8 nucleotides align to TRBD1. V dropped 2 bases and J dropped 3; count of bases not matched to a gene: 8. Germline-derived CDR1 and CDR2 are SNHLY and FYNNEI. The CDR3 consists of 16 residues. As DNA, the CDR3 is TGTGCCAGCAGTGAAACTTGGACAGGGACGAAAGAGACCCAGTACTTC. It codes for CASSETWTGTKETQYF. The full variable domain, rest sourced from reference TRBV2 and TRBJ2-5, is EPEVTQTPSHQVTQMGQEVILRCVPISNHLYFYWYRQILGQKVEFLVSFYNNEISEKSEIFDDQFSVERPDGSNFTLKIRSTKLEDSAMYFCASSETWTGTKETQYFGPGTRLLVL.

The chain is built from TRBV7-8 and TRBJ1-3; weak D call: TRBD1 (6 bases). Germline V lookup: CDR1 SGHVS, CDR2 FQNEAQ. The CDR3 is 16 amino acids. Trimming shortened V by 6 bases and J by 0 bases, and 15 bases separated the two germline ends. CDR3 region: CASSLGAPHSGNTIYF. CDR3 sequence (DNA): TGTGCCAGCAGTCTGGGGGCGCCCCACTCTGGAAACACCATATATTTT. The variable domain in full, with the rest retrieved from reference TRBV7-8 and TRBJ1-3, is GAGVSQSPRYKVAKRGQDVALRCDPISGHVSLFWYQQALGQGPEFLTYFQNEAQLDKSGLPSDRFFAERPEGSVSTLKIQRTQQEDSAVYLCASSLGAPHSGNTIYFGEGSWLTVV.

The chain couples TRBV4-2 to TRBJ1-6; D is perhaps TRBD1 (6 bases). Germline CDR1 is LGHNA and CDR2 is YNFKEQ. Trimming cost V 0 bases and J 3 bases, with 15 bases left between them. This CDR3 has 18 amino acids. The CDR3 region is CASSQEVAGANYNSPLHF. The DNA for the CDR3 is TGTGCCAGCAGCCAAGAAGTGGCAGGGGCGAACTATAATTCACCCCTCCACTTT.

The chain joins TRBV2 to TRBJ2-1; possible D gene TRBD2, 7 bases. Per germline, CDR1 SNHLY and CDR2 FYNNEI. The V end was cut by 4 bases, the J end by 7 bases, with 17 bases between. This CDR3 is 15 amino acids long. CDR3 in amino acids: CASSGWGGAGNEQFF. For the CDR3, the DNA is TGTGCCAGCAGTGGCTGGGGGGGCGCGGGGAATGAGCAGTTCTTC.

The CDR3 nucleotides read TGTGCCATCAGCCGGGGACTAGCGGGCACAGATACGCAGTATTTT. This encodes CAISRGLAGTDTQYF. This rearrangement joins TRBV10-3 to TRBJ2-3, with 11 bases that match TRBD2. The V and J ends lost 6 bases and 1 base, in that order; junction bases with no gene match: 3. CDR1 and CDR2 (germline): ENHRY, SYGVKD. CDR3 length equals 15 residues.

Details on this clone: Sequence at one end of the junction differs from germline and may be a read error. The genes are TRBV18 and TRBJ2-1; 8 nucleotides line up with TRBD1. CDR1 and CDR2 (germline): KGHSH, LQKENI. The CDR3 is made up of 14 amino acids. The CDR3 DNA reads TGTGCCAGCTCATCACCGGGACAGGCTAATGAGCAGTTCTTC. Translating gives CASSSPGQANEQFF. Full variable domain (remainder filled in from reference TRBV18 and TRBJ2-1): NAGVMQNPRHLVRRRGQEARLRCSPMKGHSHVYWYRQLPEEGLKFMVYLQKENIIDESGMPKERFSAEFPKEGPSILRIQQVVRGDSAAYFCASSSPGQANEQFFGPGTRLTVL.

The DNA of the CDR3 is TGTGCCAGTAGTTCCCTTACGCGGACAGCCCAAGAGACCCAGTACTTC. This codes for CASSSLTRTAQETQYF. The J gene is TRBJ2-5, the V gene TRBV19; possible D gene TRBD1, 6 bases. CDR3 size: 16 residues. The V gene lost 5 bases and the J gene lost 1 base, with 17 bases spanning the gap. Germline V gives CDR1 LNHDA, CDR2 SQIVND (reference sequence).

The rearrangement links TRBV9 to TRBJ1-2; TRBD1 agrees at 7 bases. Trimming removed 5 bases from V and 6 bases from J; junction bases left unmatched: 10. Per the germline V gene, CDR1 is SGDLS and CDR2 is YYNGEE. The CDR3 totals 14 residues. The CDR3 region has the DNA TGTGCCAGCAGTCCTCTACAGGGGCCGGATGGCTACACCTTC. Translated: CASSPLQGPDGYTF.

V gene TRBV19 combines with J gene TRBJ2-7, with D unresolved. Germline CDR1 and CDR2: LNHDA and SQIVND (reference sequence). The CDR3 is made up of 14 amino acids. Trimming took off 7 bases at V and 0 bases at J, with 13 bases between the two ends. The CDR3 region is CASTRSSSSYEQYF. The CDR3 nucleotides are TGTGCCAGTACGAGAAGCTCGAGCTCCTACGAGCAGTACTTC. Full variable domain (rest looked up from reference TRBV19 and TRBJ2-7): DGGITQSPKYLFRKEGQNVTLSCEQNLNHDAMYWYRQDPGQGLRLIYYSQIVNDFQKGDIAEGYSVSREKKESFPLTVTSAQKNPTAFYLCASTRSSSSYEQYFGPGTRLTVT.

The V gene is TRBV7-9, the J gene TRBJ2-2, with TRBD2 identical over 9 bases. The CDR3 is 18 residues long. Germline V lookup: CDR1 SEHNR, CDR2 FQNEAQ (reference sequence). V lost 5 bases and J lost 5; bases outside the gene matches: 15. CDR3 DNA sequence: TGTGCCAGCAGCCCGATCCGGAATAGCGGGGGATATACCGGGGAGCTGTTTTTT. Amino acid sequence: CASSPIRNSGGYTGELFF. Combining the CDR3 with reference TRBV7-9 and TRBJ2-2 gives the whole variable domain DTGVSQNPRHKITKRGQNVTFRCDPISEHNRLYWYRQTLGQGPEFLTYFQNEAQLEKSRLLSDRFSAERPKGSFSTLEIQRTEQGDSAMYLCASSPIRNSGGYTGELFFGEGSRLTVL.

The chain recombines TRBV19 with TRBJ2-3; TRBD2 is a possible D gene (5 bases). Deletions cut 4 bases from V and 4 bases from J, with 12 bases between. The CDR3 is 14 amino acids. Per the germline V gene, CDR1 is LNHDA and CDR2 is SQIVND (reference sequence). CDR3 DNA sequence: TGTGCCAGTAGTACGCAGGACTCAGCAGATACGCAGTATTTT. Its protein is CASSTQDSADTQYF.

CDR3 residues: CASSSPGQYNSPLHF. CDR3 DNA: TGTGCCAGCAGCAGCCCCGGACAGTATAATTCACCCCTCCACTTT. The chain recombines TRBV6-5 with TRBJ1-6, with D tentatively TRBD1 (6 bases). V was shortened by 6 bases and J by 4 bases, with 13 bases between the two germline ends. The CDR3 is made up of 15 amino acids. Germline V CDR1 and CDR2: MNHEY, SVGAGI.

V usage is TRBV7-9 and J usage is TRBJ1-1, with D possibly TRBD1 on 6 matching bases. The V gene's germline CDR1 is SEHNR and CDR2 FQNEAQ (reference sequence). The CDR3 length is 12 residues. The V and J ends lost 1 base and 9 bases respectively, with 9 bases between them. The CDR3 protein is CASSLVGQQAFF. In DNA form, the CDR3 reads TGTGCCAGCAGCTTAGTTGGACAGCAAGCTTTCTTT.

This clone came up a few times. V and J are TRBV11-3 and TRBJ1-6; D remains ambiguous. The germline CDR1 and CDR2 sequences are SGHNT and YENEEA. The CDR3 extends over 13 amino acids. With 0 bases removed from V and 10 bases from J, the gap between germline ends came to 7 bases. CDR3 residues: CASSLERGSPLHF. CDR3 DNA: TGTGCCAGCAGCTTAGAACGCGGATCACCCCTCCACTTT.

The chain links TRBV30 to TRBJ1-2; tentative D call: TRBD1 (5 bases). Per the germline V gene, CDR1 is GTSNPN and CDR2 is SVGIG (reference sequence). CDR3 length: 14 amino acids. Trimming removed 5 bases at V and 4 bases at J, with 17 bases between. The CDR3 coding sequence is TGTGCCTGGTGGCAGGGATACAATTCCTATGGCTACACCTTC. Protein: CAWWQGYNSYGYTF.

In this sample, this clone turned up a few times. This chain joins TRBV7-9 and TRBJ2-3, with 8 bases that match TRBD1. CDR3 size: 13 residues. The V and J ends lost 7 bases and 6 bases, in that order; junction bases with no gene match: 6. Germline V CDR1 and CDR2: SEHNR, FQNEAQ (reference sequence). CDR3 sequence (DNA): TGTGCCAGCACGCTCAGGGGGCCCGATACGCAGTATTTT. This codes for CASTLRGPDTQYF. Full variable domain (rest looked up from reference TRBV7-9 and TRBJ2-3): DTGVSQNPRHKITKRGQNVTFRCDPISEHNRLYWYRQTLGQGPEFLTYFQNEAQLEKSRLLSDRFSAERPKGSFSTLEIQRTEQGDSAMYLCASTLRGPDTQYFGPGTRLTVL.